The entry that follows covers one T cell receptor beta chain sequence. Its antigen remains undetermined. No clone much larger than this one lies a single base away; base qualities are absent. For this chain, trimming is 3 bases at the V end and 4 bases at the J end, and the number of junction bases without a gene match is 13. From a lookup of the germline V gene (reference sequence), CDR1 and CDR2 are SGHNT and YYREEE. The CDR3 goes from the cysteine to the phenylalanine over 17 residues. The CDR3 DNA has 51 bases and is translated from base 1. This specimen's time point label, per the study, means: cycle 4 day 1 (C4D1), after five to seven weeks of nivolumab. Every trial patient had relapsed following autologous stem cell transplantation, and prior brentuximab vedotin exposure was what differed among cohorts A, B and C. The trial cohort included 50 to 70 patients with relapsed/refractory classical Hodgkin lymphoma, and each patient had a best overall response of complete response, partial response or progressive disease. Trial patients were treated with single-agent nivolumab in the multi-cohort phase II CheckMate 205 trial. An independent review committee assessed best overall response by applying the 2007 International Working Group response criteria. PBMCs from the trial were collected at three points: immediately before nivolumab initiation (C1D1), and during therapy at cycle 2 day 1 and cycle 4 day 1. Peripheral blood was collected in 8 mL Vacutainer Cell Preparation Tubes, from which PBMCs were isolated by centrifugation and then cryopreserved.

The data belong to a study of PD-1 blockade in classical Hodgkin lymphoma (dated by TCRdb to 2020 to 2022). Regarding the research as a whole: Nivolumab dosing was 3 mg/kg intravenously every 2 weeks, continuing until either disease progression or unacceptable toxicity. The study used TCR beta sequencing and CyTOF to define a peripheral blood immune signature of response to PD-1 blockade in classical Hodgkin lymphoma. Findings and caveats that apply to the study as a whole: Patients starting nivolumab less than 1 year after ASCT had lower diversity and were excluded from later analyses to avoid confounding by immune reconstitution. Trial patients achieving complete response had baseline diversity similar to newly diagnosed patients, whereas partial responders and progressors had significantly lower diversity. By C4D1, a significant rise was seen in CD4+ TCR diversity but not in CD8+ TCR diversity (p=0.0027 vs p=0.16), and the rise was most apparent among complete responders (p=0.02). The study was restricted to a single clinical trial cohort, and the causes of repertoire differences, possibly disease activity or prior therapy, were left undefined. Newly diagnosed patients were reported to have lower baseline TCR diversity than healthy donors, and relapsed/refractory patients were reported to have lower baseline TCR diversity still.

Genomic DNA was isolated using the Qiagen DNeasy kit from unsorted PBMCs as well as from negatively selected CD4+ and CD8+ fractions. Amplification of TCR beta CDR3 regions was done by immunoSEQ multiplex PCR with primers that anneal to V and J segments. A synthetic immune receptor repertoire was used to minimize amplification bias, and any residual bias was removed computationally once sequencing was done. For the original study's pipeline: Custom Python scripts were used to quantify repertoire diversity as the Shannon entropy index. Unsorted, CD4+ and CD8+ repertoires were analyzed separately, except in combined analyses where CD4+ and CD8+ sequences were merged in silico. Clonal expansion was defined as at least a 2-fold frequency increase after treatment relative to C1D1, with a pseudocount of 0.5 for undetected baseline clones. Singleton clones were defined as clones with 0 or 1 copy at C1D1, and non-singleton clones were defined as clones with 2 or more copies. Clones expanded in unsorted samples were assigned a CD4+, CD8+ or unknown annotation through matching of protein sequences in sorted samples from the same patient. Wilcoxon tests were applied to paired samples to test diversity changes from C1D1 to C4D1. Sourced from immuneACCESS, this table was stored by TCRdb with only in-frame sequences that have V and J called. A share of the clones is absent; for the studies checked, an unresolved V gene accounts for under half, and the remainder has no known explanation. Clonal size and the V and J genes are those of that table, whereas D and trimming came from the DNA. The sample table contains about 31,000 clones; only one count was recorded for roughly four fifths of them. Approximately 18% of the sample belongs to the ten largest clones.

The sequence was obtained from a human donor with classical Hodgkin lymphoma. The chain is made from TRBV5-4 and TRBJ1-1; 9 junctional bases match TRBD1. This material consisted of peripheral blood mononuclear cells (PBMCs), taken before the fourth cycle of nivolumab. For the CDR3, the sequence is CASSSTGTGLSFTEAFF. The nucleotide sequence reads TGTGCCAGCAGCTCAACCGGGACAGGGCTGAGTTTCACTGAAGCTTTCTTT.